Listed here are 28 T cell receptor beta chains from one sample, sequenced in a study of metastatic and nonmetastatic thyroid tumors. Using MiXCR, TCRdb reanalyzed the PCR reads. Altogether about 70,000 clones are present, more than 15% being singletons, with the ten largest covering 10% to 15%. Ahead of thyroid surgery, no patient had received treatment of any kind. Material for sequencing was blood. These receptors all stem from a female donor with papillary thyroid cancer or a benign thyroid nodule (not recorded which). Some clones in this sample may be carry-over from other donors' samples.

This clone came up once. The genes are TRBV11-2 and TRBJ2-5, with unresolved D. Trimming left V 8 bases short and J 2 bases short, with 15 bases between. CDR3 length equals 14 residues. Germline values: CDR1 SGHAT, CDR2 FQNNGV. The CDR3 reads CASGPLRQQETQYF. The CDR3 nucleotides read TGTGCCAGCGGACCGCTTCGGCAGCAAGAGACCCAGTACTTC.

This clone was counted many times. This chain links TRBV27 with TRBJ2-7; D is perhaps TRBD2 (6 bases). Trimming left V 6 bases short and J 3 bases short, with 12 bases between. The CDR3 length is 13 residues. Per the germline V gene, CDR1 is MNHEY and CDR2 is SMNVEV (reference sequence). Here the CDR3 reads CASSRWGGYEQYF. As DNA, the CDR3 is TGTGCCAGCAGCCGCTGGGGAGGCTACGAGCAGTACTTC.

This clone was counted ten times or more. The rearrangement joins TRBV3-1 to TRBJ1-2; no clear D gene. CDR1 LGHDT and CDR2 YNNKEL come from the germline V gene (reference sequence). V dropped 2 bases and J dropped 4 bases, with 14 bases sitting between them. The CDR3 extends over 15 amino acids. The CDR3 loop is CASSQSRAIGYGYTF. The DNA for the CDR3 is TGTGCCAGCAGCCAATCACGGGCGATAGGCTATGGCTACACCTTC.

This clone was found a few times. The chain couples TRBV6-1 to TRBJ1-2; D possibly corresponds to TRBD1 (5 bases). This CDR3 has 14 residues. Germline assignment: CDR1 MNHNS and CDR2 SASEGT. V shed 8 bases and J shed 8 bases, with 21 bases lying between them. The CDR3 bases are TGTGCCAGCGGAGAGTGGGGGGAGCGCGGCGGCTACACCTTC. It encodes CASGEWGERGGYTF.

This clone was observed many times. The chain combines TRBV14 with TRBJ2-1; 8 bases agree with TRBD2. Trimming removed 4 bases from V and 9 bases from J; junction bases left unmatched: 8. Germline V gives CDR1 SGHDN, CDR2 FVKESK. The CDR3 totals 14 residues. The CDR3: CASSRAGARTEQFF. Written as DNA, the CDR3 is TGTGCCAGCAGCCGAGCGGGAGCTCGAACTGAGCAGTTCTTC.

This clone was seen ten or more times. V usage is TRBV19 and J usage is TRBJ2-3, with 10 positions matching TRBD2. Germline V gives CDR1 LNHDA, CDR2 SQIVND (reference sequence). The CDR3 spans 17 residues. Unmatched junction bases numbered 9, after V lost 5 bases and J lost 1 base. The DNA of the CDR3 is TGTGCCAGTAGTCCCCAGAGAAGCGGGAGGGGCACAGATACGCAGTATTTT. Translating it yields CASSPQRSGRGTDTQYF.

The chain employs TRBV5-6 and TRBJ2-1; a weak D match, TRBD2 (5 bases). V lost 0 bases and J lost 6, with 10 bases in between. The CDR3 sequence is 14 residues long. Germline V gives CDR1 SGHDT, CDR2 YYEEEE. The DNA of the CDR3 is TGTGCCAGCAGCTTGGAGGGAGTGGTCAATGAGCAGTTCTTC. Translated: CASSLEGVVNEQFF.

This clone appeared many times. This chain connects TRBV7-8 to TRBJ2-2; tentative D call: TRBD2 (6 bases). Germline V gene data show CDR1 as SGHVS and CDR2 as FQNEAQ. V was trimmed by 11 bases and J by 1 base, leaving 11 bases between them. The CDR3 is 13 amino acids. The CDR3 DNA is TGTGCCGCGGGGAAGGGGAACACCGGGGAGCTGTTTTTT. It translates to CAAGKGNTGELFF.

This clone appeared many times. In nucleotides, the CDR3 is TGTGCCAGCAGTGAGCGGGACCCGAACACCGGGGAGCTGTTTTTT. It encodes CASSERDPNTGELFF. The chain carries TRBV6-2 or TRBV6-3 and TRBJ2-2; 7 nucleotides agree with TRBD2. Trimming took 5 bases from V and 0 from J; bases not matched to a gene: 3. Per germline, CDR1 MNHEY and CDR2 SVGEGT. This CDR3 is 15 amino acids long.

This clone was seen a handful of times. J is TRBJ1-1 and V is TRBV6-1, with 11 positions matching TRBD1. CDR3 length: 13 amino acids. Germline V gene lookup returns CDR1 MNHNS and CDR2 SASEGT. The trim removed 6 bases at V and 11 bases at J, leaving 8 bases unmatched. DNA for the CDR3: TGTGCCAGCAGGCCGGACAGGGGGCGGAGGGCTTTCTTT. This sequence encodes CASRPDRGRRAFF.

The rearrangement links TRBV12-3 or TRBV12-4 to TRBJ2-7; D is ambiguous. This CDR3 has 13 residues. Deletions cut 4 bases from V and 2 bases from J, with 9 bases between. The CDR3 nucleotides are TGTGCCAGCAGTTCCTATACCACCTACGAGCAGTACTTC. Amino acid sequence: CASSSYTTYEQYF.

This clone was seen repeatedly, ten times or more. The CDR3 loop is CAIGWGRDTEAFF. CDR3 DNA sequence: TGTGCCATCGGCTGGGGCCGGGACACTGAAGCTTTCTTT. The chain employs TRBV10-3 and TRBJ1-1; possibly TRBD1 for D (5 bases). CDR3 length: 13 amino acids. Germline V gene lookup returns CDR1 ENHRY and CDR2 SYGVKD. V dropped 8 bases and J dropped 3 bases, with 13 bases sitting between them.

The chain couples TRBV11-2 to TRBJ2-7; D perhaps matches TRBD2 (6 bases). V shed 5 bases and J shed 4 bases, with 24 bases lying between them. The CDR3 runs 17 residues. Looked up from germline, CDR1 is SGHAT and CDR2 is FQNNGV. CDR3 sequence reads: CASSEGMSLFGGYEQYF. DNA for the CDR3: TGTGCCAGCAGCGAAGGGATGTCTCTATTTGGGGGGTACGAGCAGTACTTC.

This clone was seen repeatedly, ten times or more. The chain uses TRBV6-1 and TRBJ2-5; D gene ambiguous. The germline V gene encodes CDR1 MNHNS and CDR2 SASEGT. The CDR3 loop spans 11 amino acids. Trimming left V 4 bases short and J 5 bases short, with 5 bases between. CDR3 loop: CASSGVETQYF. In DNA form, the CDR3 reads TGTGCCAGCAGTGGTGTGGAGACCCAGTACTTC.

For the CDR3, the DNA is TGTGCCAGCAGAGGACAGGGAGTAGACTATGGCTACACCTTC. Its translation: CASRGQGVDYGYTF. The rearrangement uses TRBV4-2 and TRBJ1-2; TRBD1 matches at 8 bases. The ends lost 6 bases at V and 3 bases at J; junction bases unmatched: 6. The CDR3 covers 14 residues. Germline V CDR1 and CDR2: LGHNA, YNFKEQ.

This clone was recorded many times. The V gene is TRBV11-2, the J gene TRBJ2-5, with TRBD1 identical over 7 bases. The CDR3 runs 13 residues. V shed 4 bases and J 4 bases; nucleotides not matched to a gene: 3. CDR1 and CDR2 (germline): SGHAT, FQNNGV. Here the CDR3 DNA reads TGTGCCAGCAGCTGGGACAGTCGAGAGACCCAGTACTTC. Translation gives CASSWDSRETQYF.

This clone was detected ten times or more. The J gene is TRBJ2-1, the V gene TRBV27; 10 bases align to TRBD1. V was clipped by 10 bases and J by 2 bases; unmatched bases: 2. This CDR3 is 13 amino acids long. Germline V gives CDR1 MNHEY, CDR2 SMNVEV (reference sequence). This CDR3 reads CATGTGAYNEQFF. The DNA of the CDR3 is TGTGCCACGGGGACAGGGGCCTACAATGAGCAGTTCTTC.

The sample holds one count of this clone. CDR3 residues: CASSETRDSGPPSFF. CDR3 DNA sequence: TGCGCCAGCAGTGAAACCAGGGATTCCGGCCCTCCTTCTTTCTTT. The genes are TRBV10-2 and TRBJ1-1, with TRBD1 as a possible D gene (5 bases). Trimming left V 3 bases short and J 12 bases short, with 23 bases between. The length of the CDR3 is 15 residues. The germline V gene encodes CDR1 WSHSY and CDR2 SAAADI.

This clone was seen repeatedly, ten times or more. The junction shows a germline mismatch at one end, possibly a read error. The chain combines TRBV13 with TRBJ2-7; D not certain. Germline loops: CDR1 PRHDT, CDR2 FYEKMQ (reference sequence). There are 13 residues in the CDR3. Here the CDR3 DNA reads TGTGCCAGCAGCTTAGGCCTTAGTAACGAGCAGTGCTTC. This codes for CASSLGLSNEQCF.

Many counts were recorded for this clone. The CDR3 DNA sequence: TGTGCCAGCAGTCAGACTAGCGGGGGTTCCTACGAGCAGTACTTC. It is translated as CASSQTSGGSYEQYF. The chain uses TRBV6-1 and TRBJ2-7; 12 positions match TRBD2. The germline V gene encodes CDR1 MNHNS and CDR2 SASEGT. There are 15 residues in the CDR3. The V segment lost 5 bases and the J segment 1 base; nucleotides outside the gene matches: 3.

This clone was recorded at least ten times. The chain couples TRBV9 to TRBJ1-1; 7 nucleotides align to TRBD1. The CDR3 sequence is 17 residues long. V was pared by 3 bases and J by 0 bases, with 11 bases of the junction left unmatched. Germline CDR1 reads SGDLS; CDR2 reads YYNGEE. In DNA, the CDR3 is TGTGCCAGCAGCGGTGCCTATGGGACAGTGGTGAACACTGAAGCTTTCTTT. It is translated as CASSGAYGTVVNTEAFF.

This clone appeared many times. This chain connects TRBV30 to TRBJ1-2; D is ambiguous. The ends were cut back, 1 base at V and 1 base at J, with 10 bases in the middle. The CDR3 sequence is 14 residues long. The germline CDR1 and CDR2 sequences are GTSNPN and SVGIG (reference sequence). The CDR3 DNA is TGTGCCTGGAGTGCGTTACAGATTAACTATGGCTACACCTTC. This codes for CAWSALQINYGYTF.

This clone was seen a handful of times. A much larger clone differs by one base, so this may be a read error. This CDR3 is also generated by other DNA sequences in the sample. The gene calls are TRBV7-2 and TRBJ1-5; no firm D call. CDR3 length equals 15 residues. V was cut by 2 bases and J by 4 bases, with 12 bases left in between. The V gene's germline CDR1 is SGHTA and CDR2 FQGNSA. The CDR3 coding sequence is TGTGCCAGCAGCTTATATGGTTGGACTAATCAGCCCCAGCATTTT. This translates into CASSLYGWTNQPQHF. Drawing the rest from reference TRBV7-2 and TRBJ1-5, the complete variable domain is GAGVSQSPSNKVTEKGKDVELRCDPISGHTALYWYRQSLGQGLEFLIYFQGNSAPDKSGLPSDRFSAERTGGSVSTLTIQRTQQEDSAVYLCASSLYGWTNQPQHFGDGTRLSIL.

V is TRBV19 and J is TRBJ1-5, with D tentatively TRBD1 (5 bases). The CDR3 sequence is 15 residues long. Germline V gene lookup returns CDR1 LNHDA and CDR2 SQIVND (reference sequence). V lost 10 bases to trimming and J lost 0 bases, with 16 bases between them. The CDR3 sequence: CATRRGGTSNQPQHF. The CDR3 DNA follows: TGTGCCACCCGCCGGGGCGGTACTAGCAATCAGCCCCAGCATTTT.

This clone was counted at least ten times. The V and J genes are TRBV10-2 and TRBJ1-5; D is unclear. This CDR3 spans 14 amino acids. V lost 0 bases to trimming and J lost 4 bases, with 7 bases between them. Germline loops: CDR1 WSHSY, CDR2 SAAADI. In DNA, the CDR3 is TGCGCCAGCAGTGAGTCGAAGTGGAATCAGCCCCAGCATTTT. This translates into CASSESKWNQPQHF.

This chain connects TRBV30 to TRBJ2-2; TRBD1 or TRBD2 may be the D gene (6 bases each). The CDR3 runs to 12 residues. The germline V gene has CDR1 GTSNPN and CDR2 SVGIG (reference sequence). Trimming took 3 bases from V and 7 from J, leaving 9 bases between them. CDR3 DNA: TGTGCCTGGAGGGAGGGGGTCGGGGAGCTGTTTTTT. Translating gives CAWREGVGELFF.

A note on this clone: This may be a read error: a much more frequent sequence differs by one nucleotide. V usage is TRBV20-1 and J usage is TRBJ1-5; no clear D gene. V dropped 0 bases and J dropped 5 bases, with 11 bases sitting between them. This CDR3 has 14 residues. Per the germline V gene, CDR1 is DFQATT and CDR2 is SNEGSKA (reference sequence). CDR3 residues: CSARDLVNDQPQHF. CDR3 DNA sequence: TGCAGTGCTAGAGATTTGGTAAACGATCAGCCCCAGCATTTT.

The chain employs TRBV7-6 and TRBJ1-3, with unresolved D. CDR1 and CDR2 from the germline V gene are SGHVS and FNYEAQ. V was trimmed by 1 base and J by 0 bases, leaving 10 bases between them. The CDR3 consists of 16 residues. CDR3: CASSLEAGSSGNTIYF. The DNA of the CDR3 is TGTGCCAGCAGCTTAGAGGCCGGGAGCTCTGGAAACACCATATATTTT. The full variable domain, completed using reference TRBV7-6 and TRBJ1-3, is GAGVSQSPRYKVTKRGQDVALRCDPISGHVSLYWYRQALGQGPEFLTYFNYEAQQDKSGLPNDRFSAERPEGSISTLTIQRTEQRDSAMYRCASSLEAGSSGNTIYFGEGSWLTVV.